The T cell receptor (beta chain) described here comes from a study of early T cells in non-severe SARS-CoV-2 infection. Study summary: From unsorted whole blood, bulk RNA was sequenced, and the chains remained unpaired.

A note on this clonotype: As yet, its antigen is unknown.

Trimming removed 4 bases at V and 0 bases at J, with 12 bases between. Per the germline V gene, CDR1 is SGDLS and CDR2 is YYNGEE. This CDR3 region has 15 residues. Individual cDNA molecules carried attached unique molecular identifiers. In TCRdb, the 5' RACE reads were re-called with MiXCR into one record per CDR3 protein. The sample has just under 65,000 distinct CDR3 sequences, roughly 9% seen once. Study-wide results and caveats: VDJdb-based annotation leaned toward anti-spike CD8 responses and missed private and CD4 specificities.

This sample comprised whole blood, obtained at baseline. The rearrangement links TRBV9 to TRBJ2-3; possible D gene TRBD2, 5 bases. This sequence originates from an adult who was a healthcare worker with PCR-confirmed SARS-CoV-2 infection or an uninfected control (not recorded which). CDR3 loop: CASSLEDGSTDTQYF. The CDR3 DNA reads as TGTGCCAGCAGCCTGGAGGACGGTAGCACAGATACGCAGTATTTT.